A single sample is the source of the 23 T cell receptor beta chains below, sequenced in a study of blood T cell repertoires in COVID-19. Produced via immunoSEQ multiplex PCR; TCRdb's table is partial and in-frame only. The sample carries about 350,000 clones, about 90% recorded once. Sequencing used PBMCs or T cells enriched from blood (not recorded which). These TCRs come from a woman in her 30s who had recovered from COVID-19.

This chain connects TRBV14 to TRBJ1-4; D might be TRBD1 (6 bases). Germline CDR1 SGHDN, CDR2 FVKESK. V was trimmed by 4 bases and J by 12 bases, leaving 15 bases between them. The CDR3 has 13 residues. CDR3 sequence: CASSRVTGSELFF. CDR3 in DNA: TGTGCCAGCAGCCGAGTAACAGGGAGCGAACTGTTTTTT.

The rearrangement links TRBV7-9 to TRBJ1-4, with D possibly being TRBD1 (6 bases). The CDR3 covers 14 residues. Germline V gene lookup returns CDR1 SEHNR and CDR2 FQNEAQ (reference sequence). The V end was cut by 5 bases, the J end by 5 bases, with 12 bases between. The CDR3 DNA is TGTGCCAGCAGCCCACGGGGGGGCAATGAAAAACTGTTTTTT. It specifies CASSPRGGNEKLFF.

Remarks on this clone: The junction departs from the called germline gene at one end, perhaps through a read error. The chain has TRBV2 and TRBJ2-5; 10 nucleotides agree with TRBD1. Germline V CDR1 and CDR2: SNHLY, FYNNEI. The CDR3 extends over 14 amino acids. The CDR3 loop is CASSTGTGDPRGNF. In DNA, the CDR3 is TGTGCCAGCAGTACCGGGACAGGGGACCCCCGGGGTAACTTC.

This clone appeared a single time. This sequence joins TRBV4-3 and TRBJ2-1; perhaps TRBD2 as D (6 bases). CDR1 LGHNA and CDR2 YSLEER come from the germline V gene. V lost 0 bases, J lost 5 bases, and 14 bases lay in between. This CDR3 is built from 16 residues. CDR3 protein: CASSQDRGTNHNEQFF. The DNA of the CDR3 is TGCGCCAGCAGCCAAGATCGGGGGACCAATCACAATGAGCAGTTCTTC.

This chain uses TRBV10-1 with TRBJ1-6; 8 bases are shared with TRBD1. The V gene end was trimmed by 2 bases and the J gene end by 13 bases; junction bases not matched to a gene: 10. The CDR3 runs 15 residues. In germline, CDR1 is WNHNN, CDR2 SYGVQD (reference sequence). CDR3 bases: TGCGCCAGCAGTGAGCGAGATTCAGGGGGCCCGCCCCTCCACTTT. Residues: CASSERDSGGPPLHF.

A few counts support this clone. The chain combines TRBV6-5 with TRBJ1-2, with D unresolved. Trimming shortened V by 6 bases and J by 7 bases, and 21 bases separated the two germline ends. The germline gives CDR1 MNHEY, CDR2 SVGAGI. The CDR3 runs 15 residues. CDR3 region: CASRNGRVSSRGYTF. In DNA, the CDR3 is TGTGCCAGCAGAAACGGCCGGGTCTCGAGTCGTGGCTACACCTTC.

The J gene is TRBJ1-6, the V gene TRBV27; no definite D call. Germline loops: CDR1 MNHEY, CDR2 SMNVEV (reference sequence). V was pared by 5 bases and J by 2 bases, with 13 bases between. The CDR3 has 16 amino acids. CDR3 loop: CASSLRGRTYNSPLHF. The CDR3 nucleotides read TGTGCCAGCAGTCTACGCGGGCGGACCTATAATTCACCCCTCCACTTT.

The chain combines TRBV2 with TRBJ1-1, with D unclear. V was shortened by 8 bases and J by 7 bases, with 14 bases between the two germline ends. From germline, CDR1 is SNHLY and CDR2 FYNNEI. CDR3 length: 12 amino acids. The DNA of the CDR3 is TGTGCCAGCGCCTCAGGTTCAGGTGAAGCTTTCTTT. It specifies CASASGSGEAFF. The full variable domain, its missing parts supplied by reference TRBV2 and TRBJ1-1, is EPEVTQTPSHQVTQMGQEVILRCVPISNHLYFYWYRQILGQKVEFLVSFYNNEISEKSEIFDDQFSVERPDGSNFTLKIRSTKLEDSAMYFCASASGSGEAFFGQGTRLTVV.

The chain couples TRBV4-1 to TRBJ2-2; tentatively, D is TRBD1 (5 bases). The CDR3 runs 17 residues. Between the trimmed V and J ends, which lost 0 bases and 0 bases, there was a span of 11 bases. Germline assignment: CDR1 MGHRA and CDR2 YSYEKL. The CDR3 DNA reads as TGCGCCAGCAGCCAAGATCAAGACAGTTCGAACACCGGGGAGCTGTTTTTT. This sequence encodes CASSQDQDSSNTGELFF.

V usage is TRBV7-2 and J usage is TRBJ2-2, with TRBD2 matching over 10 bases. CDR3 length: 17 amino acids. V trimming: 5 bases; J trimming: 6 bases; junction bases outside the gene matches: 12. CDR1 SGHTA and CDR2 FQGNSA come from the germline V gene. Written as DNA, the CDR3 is TGTGCCAGCAGCACCACCCAGCGGGGGGGCAAGGCCGGGGAGCTGTTTTTT. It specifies CASSTTQRGGKAGELFF.

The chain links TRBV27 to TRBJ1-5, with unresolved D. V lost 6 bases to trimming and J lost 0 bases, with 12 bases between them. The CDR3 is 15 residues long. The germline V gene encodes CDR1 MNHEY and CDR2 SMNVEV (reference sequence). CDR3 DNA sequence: TGTGCCAGCAGACCCGATCAGAATAGCAATCAGCCCCAGCATTTT. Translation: CASRPDQNSNQPQHF.

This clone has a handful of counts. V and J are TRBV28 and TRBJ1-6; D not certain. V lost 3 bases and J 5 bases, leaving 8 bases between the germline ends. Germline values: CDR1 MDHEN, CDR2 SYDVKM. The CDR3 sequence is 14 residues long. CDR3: CASSLSGNNSPLHF. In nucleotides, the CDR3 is TGTGCCAGCAGTTTGTCGGGGAATAATTCACCCCTCCACTTT.

CDR3 nucleotide sequence: TGTGCCAGCACCCCAAAGCAGGGGTGGTCTTATGGCTACACCTTC. This codes for CASTPKQGWSYGYTF. The J gene is TRBJ1-2, the V gene TRBV28; the D gene is possibly TRBD1 (6 bases). Germline CDR1 MDHEN, CDR2 SYDVKM. The length of the CDR3 is 15 residues. V dropped 7 bases and J dropped 5 bases, with 20 bases sitting between them.

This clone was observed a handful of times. CDR3 residues: CAISESFEGGSAFF. The CDR3 DNA follows: TGTGCCATCAGTGAGTCCTTTGAAGGAGGGTCAGCTTTCTTT. The chain employs TRBV10-3 and TRBJ1-1; no reliable D call. Germline-derived CDR1 and CDR2 are ENHRY and SYGVKD. With 0 bases removed from V and 10 bases from J, the gap between germline ends came to 15 bases. The CDR3 loop spans 14 amino acids.

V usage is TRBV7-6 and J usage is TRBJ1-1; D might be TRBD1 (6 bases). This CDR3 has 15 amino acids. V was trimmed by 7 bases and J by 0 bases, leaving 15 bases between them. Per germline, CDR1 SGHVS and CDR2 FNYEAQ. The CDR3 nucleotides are TGTGCCAGCACCGACGGGGGGCAGGTGAACACTGAAGCTTTCTTT. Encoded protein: CASTDGGQVNTEAFF.

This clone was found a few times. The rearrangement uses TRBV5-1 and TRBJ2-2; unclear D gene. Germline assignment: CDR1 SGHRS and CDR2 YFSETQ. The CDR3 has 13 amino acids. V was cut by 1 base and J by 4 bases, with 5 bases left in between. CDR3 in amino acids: CASSLQFTGELFF. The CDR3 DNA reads TGCGCCAGCAGCTTGCAATTCACCGGGGAGCTGTTTTTT.

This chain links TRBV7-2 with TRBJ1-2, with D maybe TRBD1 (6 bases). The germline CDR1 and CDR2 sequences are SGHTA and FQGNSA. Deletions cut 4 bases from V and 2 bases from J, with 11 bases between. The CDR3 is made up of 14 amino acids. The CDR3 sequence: CASSSGGGNYGYTF. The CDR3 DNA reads TGTGCCAGCAGCTCCGGGGGGGGCAACTATGGCTACACCTTC.

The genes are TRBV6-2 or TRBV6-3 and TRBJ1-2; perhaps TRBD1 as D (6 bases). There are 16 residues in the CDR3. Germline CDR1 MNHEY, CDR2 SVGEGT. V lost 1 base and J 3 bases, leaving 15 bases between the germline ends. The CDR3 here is CASSYYGQLLDYGYTF. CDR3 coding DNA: TGTGCCAGCAGTTACTATGGACAGTTGCTAGACTATGGCTACACCTTC.

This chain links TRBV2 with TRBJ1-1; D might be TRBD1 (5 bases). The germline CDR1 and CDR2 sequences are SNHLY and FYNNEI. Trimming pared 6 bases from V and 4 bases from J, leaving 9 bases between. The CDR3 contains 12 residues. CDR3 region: CASRGPGTEAFF. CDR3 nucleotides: TGTGCCAGCAGGGGGCCGGGCACTGAAGCTTTCTTT.

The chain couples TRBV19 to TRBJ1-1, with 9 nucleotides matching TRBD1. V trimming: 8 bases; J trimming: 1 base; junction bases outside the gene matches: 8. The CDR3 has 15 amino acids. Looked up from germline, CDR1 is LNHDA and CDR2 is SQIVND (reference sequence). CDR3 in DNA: TGTGCCAGTTCCAGGACAGGGGACGCGAACACTGAAGCTTTCTTT. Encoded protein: CASSRTGDANTEAFF.

CDR3 sequence (DNA): TGTGCCACAGGGGCAGCGGGGGGGCCCTACGAGCAGTACTTC. Its translation is CATGAAGGPYEQYF. V usage is TRBV19 and J usage is TRBJ2-7; 10 nucleotides align to TRBD2. With 10 bases clipped from V and 2 bases from J, the junction kept 8 bases outside the gene matches. CDR3 length: 14 amino acids. Germline assignment: CDR1 LNHDA and CDR2 SQIVND (reference sequence).

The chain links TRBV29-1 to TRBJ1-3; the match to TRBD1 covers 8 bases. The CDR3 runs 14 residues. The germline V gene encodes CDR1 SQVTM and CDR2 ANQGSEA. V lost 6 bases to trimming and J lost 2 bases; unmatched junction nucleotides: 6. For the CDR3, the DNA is TGCAGCGTCGATGGGACAGGCACTGGAAACACCATATATTTT. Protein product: CSVDGTGTGNTIYF. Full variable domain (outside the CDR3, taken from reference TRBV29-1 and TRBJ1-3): SAVISQKPSRDICQRGTSLTIQCQVDSQVTMMFWYRQQPGQSLTLIATANQGSEATYESGFVIDKFPISRPNLTFSTLTVSNMSPEDSSIYLCSVDGTGTGNTIYFGEGSWLTVV.

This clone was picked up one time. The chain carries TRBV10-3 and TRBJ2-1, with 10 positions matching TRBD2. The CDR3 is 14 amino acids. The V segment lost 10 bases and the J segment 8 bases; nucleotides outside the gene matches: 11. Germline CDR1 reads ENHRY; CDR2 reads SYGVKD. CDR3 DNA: TGTGCCACCGTGAGCGGGGGGGCCTTGGATGAGCAGTTCTTC. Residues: CATVSGGALDEQFF.